This T cell receptor (beta chain) emerged from a study of CD8+CD57+ T cells in acquired aplastic anemia. Overall study: When averaged, DNA from sorted CD4+ and CD8+ cells came to 3 to 4 ug.

CD8+CD57+ cell expansion had been shown by flow cytometry in patients chosen for sequencing. A severe acquired aplastic anemia diagnosis applied to all patients. Sampling of blood occurred while the patients had still received no therapy. Study results and limitations: Comparison of patients with controls identified around 31 shared CD8+ CDR3 sequences.

Genomic DNA served as template for TCR beta VDJ and CDR3 profiling. TCRdb processed the reads anew with MiXCR; each CDR3 protein has one entry. Among hundreds of thousands of distinct CDR3 sequences listed, around 32% were seen once. Germline lookup yields CDR1 PRHDT and CDR2 FYEKMQ (reference sequence). The CDR3 contains 14 residues. Remarks on this clonotype: Antigen unknown. The junction differs from germline at one of its ends, possibly a read error.

The receptor was isolated from a human donor with aplastic anemia. This chain connects TRBV13 to TRBJ1-1, with D hard to call. Sequenced: sorted CD4+, CD8+, or CD8+CD57+ T cells (not recorded which) from PBMCs. CDR3 sequence (DNA): TGTGCCAGCAGCATAGGAAGTTTGAACACTGAAGCTTTCTTT. Protein sequence: CASSIGSLNTEAFF.